These T cell receptor beta chains were read from a single sample in a study of blood T cell repertoires in COVID-19. Produced via immunoSEQ multiplex PCR; TCRdb's table is partial and in-frame only. The sample shows more than 60,000 clones, 85% to 90% of them seen only once. The material sequenced was peripheral blood. These receptors were taken from a woman in her fifties or sixties with active COVID-19. Both conserved end residues are part of each CDR3. A D gene is named only where the DNA matches it firmly. Expanded clones are given a class, and other clones once, few, many or no size at all.

j_call clone_size v_call d_call cdr3_nt cdr3_aa
TRBJ2-7 NA TRBV9 NA TGTGCCAGCAGCGTAGGGGAGATCTCCTACGAGCAGTACTTC CASSVGEISYEQYF
TRBJ2-2 NA TRBV6-1 TRBD1 TGTGCCAGCAGTGAATTTGGGACAGGGAGCACCGGGGAGCTGTTTTTT CASSEFGTGSTGELFF
TRBJ1-5 NA TRBV2 NA TGTGCCAGCAGACCTCGGGGGGTTCTAGGGAATCAGCCCCAGCATTTT CASRPRGVLGNQPQHF
TRBJ1-5 few TRBV6-5 NA TGTGCCAGCATGATACGGGGAGATAGCAATCAGCCCCAGCATTTT CASMIRGDSNQPQHF
TRBJ1-1 NA TRBV29-1 NA TGCAGCGTTGAGGGCCTGAACACTGAAGCTTTCTTT CSVEGLNTEAFF
TRBJ1-1 NA TRBV30 NA TGTGCCTGGAGTCCCACACGTGAAGCTTTCTTT CAWSPTREAFF
TRBJ1-6 NA TRBV30 NA TGTGCCTGGAGCCCCTCGCCCGGTTCACCCCTCCACTTT CAWSPSPGSPLHF
TRBJ2-1 NA TRBV19 TRBD2 TGTGCCAGTAGTCTAGCGGGAGGGAATGAGCAGTTCTTC CASSLAGGNEQFF
TRBJ2-1 NA TRBV2 TRBD1 TGTGCCAGCAGGGGACAGGGAGGTCTGAGTGAGCAGTTCTTC CASRGQGGLSEQFF
TRBJ2-3 NA TRBV3-1/TRBV3-2 NA TGTGCCAGCAGCCACAAGGGGGAAGGATATCGTTCAGATACGCAGTATTTT CASSHKGEGYRSDTQYF
TRBJ2-1 NA TRBV29-1 TRBD2 TGCAGCGTGCGGGGACTAGCGGGTCGCTCCTACAATGAGCAGTTCTTC CSVRGLAGRSYNEQFF
TRBJ2-1 NA TRBV5-1 TRBD2 TGCGCCAGCAGCAGAGGACTAGCGGGGGGATACAATGAGCAGTTCTTC CASSRGLAGGYNEQFF
TRBJ1-2 NA TRBV11-2 TRBD1 TGTGCCAGCAGCCTCGACAGGGTAAACTATGGCTACACCTTC CASSLDRVNYGYTF
TRBJ2-1 once TRBV11-2 NA TGTGCCAGCAGCTTAGATAGGGGCAGGGGCAATGAGCAGTTCTTC CASSLDRGRGNEQFF
TRBJ1-2 NA TRBV2 TRBD1 TGTGCCACCCACGGCCTGAAGGGACAGACTTTTAACTATGGCTACACCTTC CATHGLKGQTFNYGYTF
TRBJ2-3 NA TRBV19 TRBD2 TGTGCCAGTAGTTGGCAGCGGACCGCGGGAGGAGATACGCAGTATTTT CASSWQRTAGGDTQYF
TRBJ2-1 NA TRBV6-5 TRBD2 TGTGCCAGCCAGCGGGGGGTTTCCTACAATGAGCAGTTCTTC CASQRGVSYNEQFF
TRBJ1-2 NA TRBV4-1 NA TGCGCCAGCAGCCAAGGAACCATGGGACTCGGCCTTGGCTACACCTTC CASSQGTMGLGLGYTF
TRBJ2-1 NA TRBV6-4 TRBD2 TGTGCCAGCAGTGACTCGTCCGCGGGAGGACTCTACAATGAGCAGTTCTTC CASSDSSAGGLYNEQFF
TRBJ2-5 NA TRBV29-1 NA TGCAGCTCCGGCGGCGCCGCCGAGACCCAGTACTTC CSSGGAAETQYF
TRBJ2-7 once TRBV5-1 TRBD1 TGCGCCAGCAGCTTGGGGGGACAGGGGGCCCCCTACGAGCAGTACTTC CASSLGGQGAPYEQYF
TRBJ2-3 NA TRBV7-8 TRBD2 TGTGCCAGCAGCTTAAAATACACTAGCGGGGGCACAGATACGCAGTATTTT CASSLKYTSGGTDTQYF
TRBJ1-4 NA TRBV5-4 TRBD1 TGTGCCAGCAGGGGGACAGGGAATGAAAAACTGTTTTTT CASRGTGNEKLFF
TRBJ1-2 NA TRBV2 NA TGTGCCAGCAGAGACCTTGGGTGGAGCTCCAACTATGGCTACACCTTC CASRDLGWSSNYGYTF
TRBJ2-1 NA TRBV30 TRBD2 TGTGCCTGGAGTGGGATAAGGACTAGCGGGAGCAATGAGCAGTTCTTC CAWSGIRTSGSNEQFF
TRBJ2-7 NA TRBV19 TRBD2 TGTGCCAGTAGTACAGGCGGGGGTAGCTCCTACGAGCAGTACTTC CASSTGGGSSYEQYF
TRBJ1-6 NA TRBV23-1 NA TGCGCCAGCAGTCAAATACCCTCCAGGGACTATAATTCACCCCTCCACTTT CASSQIPSRDYNSPLHF
TRBJ1-5 NA TRBV7-8 NA TGTGCCAGCAGTATCGCGGTTAGCAATCAGCCCCAGCATTTT CASSIAVSNQPQHF
TRBJ1-1 NA TRBV27 NA TGTGCCAGTCACTCTCTCGGGGGAAACACTGAAGCTTTCTTT CASHSLGGNTEAFF
TRBJ1-1 NA TRBV9 NA TGTGCCAGCAGCGTAGCAGGGAAGACTGAAGCTTTCTTT CASSVAGKTEAFF
TRBJ1-1 NA TRBV3-1/TRBV3-2 NA TGTGCCAGCAGCCAACTCGGAGCGGGTATGAACACTGAAGCTTTCTTT CASSQLGAGMNTEAFF
TRBJ1-1 NA TRBV19 NA TGTGCCAGTAGTATAGAAGGGAAAGGCAGGGGGAACACTGAAGCTTTCTTT CASSIEGKGRGNTEAFF
TRBJ1-2 once TRBV15 NA TGTGCCACCAGCAGGCACGGGGACTATGGCTACACCTTC CATSRHGDYGYTF
TRBJ2-1 few TRBV7-9 TRBD2 TGTGCCAGCAGCTCTTTCCGACTAGCGGGCAATGAGCAGTTCTTC CASSSFRLAGNEQFF
TRBJ1-3 NA TRBV10-2 NA TGCGCCAGCAGACAGGGCTCTGGAAACACCATATATTTT CASRQGSGNTIYF
TRBJ2-7 NA TRBV27 TRBD1 TGTGCCAGCAGTGACCTGACAGGGAGTATTGTAAACGAGCAGTACTTC CASSDLTGSIVNEQYF
TRBJ1-3 few TRBV7-8 NA TGTGCCAGCAGCTTAGTCAGGGCTAGAGGAAACACCATATATTTT CASSLVRARGNTIYF
TRBJ2-5 NA TRBV5-1 NA TGCGCCAGCAGCTCCCGTGGCGGGTACCAAGAGACCCAGTACTTC CASSSRGGYQETQYF
TRBJ2-3 NA TRBV5-1 TRBD2 TGCGCCAGCAGCCCCCTCCCGGGCAGGGGGCAGACTAGCGGGACAGATACGCAGTATTTT CASSPLPGRGQTSGTDTQYF
TRBJ2-7 NA TRBV13 NA TGTGCCAGCAGCCGCGGGCTTAACTCCTACGAGCAGTACTTC CASSRGLNSYEQYF
TRBJ1-1 NA TRBV27 NA TGTGCCAGCTCCCCGGGTGGGAGAGGCACTGAAGCTTTCTTT CASSPGGRGTEAFF
TRBJ2-3 once TRBV5-6 NA TGTGCCAGCCGGGTACTCACAGATACGCAGTATTTT CASRVLTDTQYF
TRBJ2-1 once TRBV21-1 NA TGTGCCCCGCGAGATGGCGGGAGATGCGCCTACAATGAGCAGTTCTTC CAPRDGGRCAYNEQFF
TRBJ2-3 once TRBV27 TRBD2 TGTGCCAGCAGTACACGGGGACCGCTAGCGGGAGTGGCAGATACGCAGTATTTT CASSTRGPLAGVADTQYF
TRBJ2-5 NA TRBV11-1 NA TGTGCCAGCAGCTTCCGGGTCGGAGAGACCCAGTACTTC CASSFRVGETQYF
TRBJ1-2 NA TRBV18 NA TGTGCCAGCTCACCCGCCCCGTTGGCGGGCTATGGCTACACCTTC CASSPAPLAGYGYTF
TRBJ2-5 NA TRBV3-1/TRBV3-2 TRBD1 TGTGCCAGCAGCCATTATAGGGGGACAGGTGGGATACAAGAGACCCAGTACTTC CASSHYRGTGGIQETQYF
TRBJ2-7 NA TRBV3-1/TRBV3-2 TRBD2 TGTGCCAGCAGCCGCGGGACTAGCGGGAGCGGGGGCTACGAGCAGTACTTC CASSRGTSGSGGYEQYF
TRBJ1-2 NA TRBV4-1 NA TGCGCCAGCAGCCAAGAGGGGACGCGGGGCACCTATGGCTACACCTTC CASSQEGTRGTYGYTF
TRBJ1-3 NA TRBV28 NA TGTGCCAGCAGTGCCACGAGCTCTGGAAACACCATATATTTT CASSATSSGNTIYF
TRBJ2-3 NA TRBV2 TRBD2 TGTGCCAGCACTCTAGCGGGGGCCGCAGATACGCAGTATTTT CASTLAGAADTQYF
TRBJ2-1 NA TRBV12-3/TRBV12-4 NA TGTGCCACCCGGCCTAGCATAGGGGAGCAGTTCTTC CATRPSIGEQFF
TRBJ2-7 few TRBV6-1 NA TGTGCCAGCAGTGAAGCGGGGCGCTACGAGCAGTACTTC CASSEAGRYEQYF